The subject of this entry is one T cell receptor (beta chain). Only in-frame clones appear in the TCRdb table, and some are missing; sequencing was by immunoSEQ multiplex PCR. The table lists roughly 150,000 clones, approximately 80% of them singletons, with approximately 6% in the top ten. The sample comes from a study of blood T cell repertoires in COVID-19. About the research overall: Spain, Italy and the United States supplied samples that represented acute and convalescent COVID-19. PBMCs, B-cell-depleted T cells, or T cells provided the cDNA or gDNA that made up the material.

Germline V gene data show CDR1 as MRHNA and CDR2 as SNTAGT. This CDR3 comprises 14 residues. V shed 5 bases and J 0 bases; nucleotides not matched to a gene: 4. This receptor was taken from a woman between 45 and 65 years old who had recovered from COVID-19. The chain uses TRBV6-4 and TRBJ2-7; 7 nucleotides align to TRBD1. The sequenced sample consisted of PBMCs or T cells enriched from blood (not recorded which). The CDR3 DNA reads TGTGCCAGCAGTCCGGACAGGTCCTCCTACGAGCAGTACTTC. This codes for CASSPDRSSYEQYF.